Detailed here is one T cell receptor (beta chain). This entry is derived from a study of cytomegalovirus exposure and HLA in healthy donors. Germline loops: CDR1 SGHTA, CDR2 FQGNSA. There are 14 residues in the CDR3. V was trimmed by 3 bases and J by 8 bases, leaving 16 bases between them. A multiplex PCR was run with 60 Vbeta primers and 13 Jbeta primers. Repertoires were generated with immunoSEQ multiplex PCR, while TCRdb's copy carries only in-frame clones and drops some. The data contain 150,000 to 200,000 clones, 60% to 80% of them seen just once; the ten biggest clones take up roughly 13%. The J gene is TRBJ1-2, the V gene TRBV7-2; perhaps TRBD1 as D (5 bases). The sequenced sample was PBMCs. The TCR originated in a man aged 50-60 years in good health and CMV-seropositive. As DNA, the CDR3 is TGTGCCAGCAGCTTTAGGGGCGGTAGATGGGGCTACACCTTC. It specifies CASSFRGGRWGYTF. Using reference TRBV7-2 and TRBJ1-2 for the parts outside the CDR3, the full variable domain is GAGVSQSPSNKVTEKGKDVELRCDPISGHTALYWYRQSLGQGLEFLIYFQGNSAPDKSGLPSDRFSAERTGGSVSTLTIQRTQQEDSAVYLCASSFRGGRWGYTFGSGTRLTVV.